A selection of T cell receptor beta chains follows, all from one sample in a study of OX40 agonist ivuxolimab in advanced cancers. Produced via immunoSEQ multiplex PCR; TCRdb's table is partial and in-frame only. The table records several thousand clones, just under 70% of them present only once. This material consisted of CD4+ or CD8+ T cells sorted from blood, taken in a trial of the OX40 agonist ivuxolimab. The origin of the receptors is an adult with an advanced solid tumor such as melanoma, head and neck, liver or kidney cancer. CDR3s include the opening cysteine and the closing phenylalanine or tryptophan. Clone size is given for some rows only: seen once, a few or many times, or a class if the clone is expanded.

CDR3 length: 12; V gene: TRBV19; clone size: few; CDR3 protein: CAIRASTDTQYF
CDR3 length: 12; V gene: TRBV29-1; clone size: -; CDR3 protein: CSVSTMNTEAFF
CDR3 length: 14; V gene: TRBV5-5; clone size: -; CDR3 protein: CASSLVRGNYGYTF
CDR3 length: 13; V gene: TRBV27; clone size: once; CDR3 protein: CASSPNGDTEAFF
CDR3 length: 15; V gene: TRBV5-1; clone size: -; CDR3 protein: CASSWVVGGSYEQYF
CDR3 length: 15; V gene: TRBV28; clone size: few; CDR3 protein: CASTPGVAGVYEQYF
CDR3 length: 14; V gene: TRBV27; clone size: -; CDR3 protein: CASSRRGGGNEQYF
CDR3 length: 14; V gene: TRBV6-5; clone size: -; CDR3 protein: CASSRRGREETQYF
CDR3 length: 16; V gene: TRBV7-9; clone size: few; CDR3 protein: CASSADARGPPYEQYF
CDR3 length: 13; V gene: TRBV7-7; clone size: few; CDR3 protein: CASSSTGSDTQYF